This TCR beta chain stems from a study of T cell responses to AZD1222 COVID-19 vaccine. Sequenced by immunoSEQ multiplex PCR; TCRdb stores in-frame clones only, minus some. The sample includes 95,000 to 100,000 clones, more than 75% seen only once; the top ten take roughly a tenth. Germline V gene lookup returns CDR1 MNHEY and CDR2 SVGEGT. Trimming pared 5 bases from V and 0 bases from J, leaving 23 bases between. The CDR3 sequence is 18 residues long. V is TRBV6-2 or TRBV6-3 and J is TRBJ2-7; D remains ambiguous. This clonotype originated in an adult who received the AZD1222 COVID-19 vaccine. The input for sequencing was peripheral blood, taken 28 days after the second AZD1222 dose. CDR3 sequence: CASSPFPQSGTDSYEQYF. The DNA for the CDR3 is TGTGCCAGCAGTCCCTTCCCTCAGTCCGGAACCGACTCCTACGAGCAGTACTTC.